One sample yielded the 5 T cell receptor beta chains listed below, sequenced in a study of cytomegalovirus exposure and HLA in healthy donors. PCR amplification relied on 60 Vbeta primers (plus 13 Jbeta primers). TCRdb's table, derived via immunoSEQ multiplex PCR, lists solely in-frame clones and lacks some. The sample shows around 200,000 clones, approximately 79% of them seen only once. The specimen sequenced was PBMCs. These receptors were obtained from a man aged 40-49 years in good health and CMV-seropositive.

J is TRBJ2-2 and V is TRBV19, with TRBD1 identical over 8 bases. The V and J ends lost 1 base and 1 base, in that order; junction bases with no gene match: 5. Looked up from germline, CDR1 is LNHDA and CDR2 is SQIVND (reference sequence). The CDR3 is made up of 17 amino acids. The CDR3 DNA sequence: TGTGCCAGTAGTATAGGGGGACAGGTGGGGAACACCGGGGAGCTGTTTTTT. It specifies CASSIGGQVGNTGELFF.

The V call is TRBV30, the J call TRBJ1-3; 7 bases are shared with TRBD1. Looked up from germline, CDR1 is GTSNPN and CDR2 is SVGIG (reference sequence). The V segment lost 8 bases and the J segment 0 bases; nucleotides outside the gene matches: 7. The CDR3 runs to 14 residues. Here the CDR3 DNA reads TGTGCCGGGGACAGCGGACTCTCTGGAAACACCATATATTTT. Translation: CAGDSGLSGNTIYF.

This chain connects TRBV4-2 to TRBJ2-3, with D maybe TRBD2 (6 bases). Trimming cost V 1 base and J 2 bases, with 13 bases left between them. There are 16 residues in the CDR3. In germline, CDR1 is LGHNA, CDR2 YNFKEQ. The CDR3 coding sequence is TGTGCCAGCAGCCAAGCCTTAGCGGTCGACACAGATACGCAGTATTTT. This codes for CASSQALAVDTDTQYF.

This chain connects TRBV6-5 to TRBJ2-7, with 7 nucleotides matching TRBD1. The CDR3 is 15 amino acids. J gave up 0 bases and V 6 bases, and 8 bases lay outside the gene matches. Looked up from germline, CDR1 is MNHEY and CDR2 is SVGAGI. The CDR3: CASSLRGLGSYEQYF. The CDR3 bases are TGTGCCAGCAGCCTCAGGGGGTTAGGCTCCTACGAGCAGTACTTC.

The chain recombines TRBV11-3 with TRBJ2-7; 13 bases map to TRBD2. Germline-derived CDR1 and CDR2 are SGHNT and YENEEA. The CDR3 runs 13 residues. Germline trimming cut 4 bases from V and 6 bases from J; bases unmatched to any gene: 0. CDR3 bases: TGTGCCAGCAGCTGGACTAGCGGGGGCGAGCAGTACTTC. Translating it yields CASSWTSGGEQYF. The whole variable domain, filled in from reference TRBV11-3 and TRBJ2-7, reads EAGVVQSPRYKIIEKKQPVAFWCNPISGHNTLYWYLQNLGQGPELLIRYENEEAVDDSQLPKDRFSAERLKGVDSTLKIQPAELGDSAVYLCASSWTSGGEQYFGPGTRLTVT.